The subject of this entry is one T cell receptor (beta chain). It has no known antigen specificity. No much larger clone exists at a distance of one base, and base qualities are not known. The data derive from a study of shared T cell receptors in the human thymus (dated by TCRdb to the early 2020s). Looking at the study overall: The study examined how the human thymus generates shared, self-reactive T-cell receptor alpha chains.

The CDR3 sequence holds 15 residues, the cysteine and phenylalanine included. The read is trimmed to its CDR3 DNA, 45 bases read in frame from base 1. The CDR1 and CDR2 encoded by the germline V gene (reference sequence) are SEHNR and FQNEAQ. The germline ends are 17 bases apart after V is trimmed by 4 bases and J by 7 bases. The library was built by means of the immunoSEQ multiplex PCR assay. This is the immuneACCESS table as TCRdb keeps it, with only in-frame sequences that have V and J called. A part of the clones is gone; compared with another copy, unresolved V genes explain less than half, and the rest is unexplained. The sample table contains roughly 710,000 clones; only one count was recorded for 80% to 90% of them. 0.0095% to 0.013% of the sample belongs to the ten largest clones. The data were also submitted as part of a second study, on human thymus T cells. Taken from the second paper: Immunologically healthy infants undergoing open corrective cardiac surgery for congenital heart defects in Finland were used as donors. The thymus tissue came from surgical resects taken out during corrective cardiac surgery. V and J gene segment usage appeared biased in both thymic and peripheral blood repertoires. According to the related research, thymic TCR repertoires were highly overlapping among unrelated individuals. The study used under 10 infant thymus samples plus four related peripheral blood samples to characterize TCR alpha and beta repertoires. The cohort included more than five male and a couple of female infants, with donor ages spanning 7 to 244 days. After being mechanically released from the tissue, thymocytes were kept at -70 degrees C in pellets of 10-30 million cells. A QIAsymphony instrument was used to extract genomic DNA from the frozen cell pellets. The immunoSEQ multiplex PCR assay was used to amplify the TCRB and TCRAD loci from a standardized quantity of quality-controlled genomic DNA. Amplicons spanned the V(D)J region at a length sufficient to cover the CDR3 and identify V and J genes. The commercial immunoSEQ service was used to sequence amplicons on an Illumina platform. Primer bias and sequencing errors were corrected as previously described, and TCRAD and TCRB were defined on the basis of the IMGT database. The repertoires were analysed using immunoSEQ Analyzer 3.0 and VDJTools for basic statistics, V/J segment usage, diversity estimates, rarefaction and pairwise overlap. Diversity was estimated with Chao1, ChaoE, Efron-Thisted, Shannon and inverse Simpson indices, and also on datasets down-sampled to the smallest sample. Repertoire overlap was determined by strict matching of CDR3 nucleotide sequence, V gene and J gene, and Jaccard-based multidimensional scaling clustering was applied. On average, roughly 800,000 unique TCRB clonotypes were obtained from thymus samples, compared with roughly 84,000 from blood samples.

What was sequenced was thymocytes. The sequence was collected from a girl less than two years old with a congenital heart defect. Donor details come from another sample of the same person, matched by shared clones. The chain is made from TRBV7-9 and TRBJ1-3, with the identity of the D gene unclear. This receptor has the CDR3 CASSSRPVSRNTIYF. DNA sequence: TGTGCCAGCAGCTCCCGCCCCGTATCGCGCAACACCATATATTTT.